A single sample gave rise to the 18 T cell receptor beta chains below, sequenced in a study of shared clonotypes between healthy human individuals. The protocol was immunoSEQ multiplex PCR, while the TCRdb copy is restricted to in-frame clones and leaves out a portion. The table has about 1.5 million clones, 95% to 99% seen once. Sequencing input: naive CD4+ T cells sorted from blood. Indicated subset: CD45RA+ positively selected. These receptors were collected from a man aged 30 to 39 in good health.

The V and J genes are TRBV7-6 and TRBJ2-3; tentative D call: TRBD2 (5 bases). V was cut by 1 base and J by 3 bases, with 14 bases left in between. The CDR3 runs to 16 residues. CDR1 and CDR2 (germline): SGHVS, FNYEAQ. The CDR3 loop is CASSLGLSGSTDTQYF. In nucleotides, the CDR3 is TGTGCCAGCAGCTTAGGGTTAAGCGGATCTACAGATACGCAGTATTTT.

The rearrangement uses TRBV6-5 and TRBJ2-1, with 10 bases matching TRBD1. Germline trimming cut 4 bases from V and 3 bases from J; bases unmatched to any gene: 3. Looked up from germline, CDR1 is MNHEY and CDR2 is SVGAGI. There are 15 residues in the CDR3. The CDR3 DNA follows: TGTGCCAGCAGTTCGTGGGACAGGGGCTACAATGAGCAGTTCTTC. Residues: CASSSWDRGYNEQFF.

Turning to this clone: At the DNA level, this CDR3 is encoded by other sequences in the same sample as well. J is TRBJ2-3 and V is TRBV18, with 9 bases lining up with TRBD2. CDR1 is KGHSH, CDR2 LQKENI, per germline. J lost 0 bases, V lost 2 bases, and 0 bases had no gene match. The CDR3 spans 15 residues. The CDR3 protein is CASSPGLASTDTQYF. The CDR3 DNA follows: TGTGCCAGCTCACCAGGACTAGCGAGCACAGATACGCAGTATTTT.

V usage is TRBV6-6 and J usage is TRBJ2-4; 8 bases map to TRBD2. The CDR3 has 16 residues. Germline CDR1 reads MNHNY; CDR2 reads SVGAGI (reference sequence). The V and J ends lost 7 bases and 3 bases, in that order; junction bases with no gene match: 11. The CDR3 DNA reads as TGTGCCAGCACTAAGGGGCGGGCGGGAGGCAAAAACATTCAGTACTTC. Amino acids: CASTKGRAGGKNIQYF.

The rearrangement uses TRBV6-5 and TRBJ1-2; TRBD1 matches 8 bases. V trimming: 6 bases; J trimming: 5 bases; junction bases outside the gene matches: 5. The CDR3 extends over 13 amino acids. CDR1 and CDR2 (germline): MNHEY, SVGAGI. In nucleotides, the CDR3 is TGTGCCAGCAGGAAGACAGGGGAGTATGGCTACACCTTC. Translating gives CASRKTGEYGYTF.

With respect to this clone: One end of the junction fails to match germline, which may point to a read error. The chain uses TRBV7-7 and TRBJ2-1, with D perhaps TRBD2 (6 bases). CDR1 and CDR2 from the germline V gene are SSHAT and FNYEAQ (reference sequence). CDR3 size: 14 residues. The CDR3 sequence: CASSAGGVYNEQFF. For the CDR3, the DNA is TGTGCTAGCAGCGCCGGGGGAGTGTACAATGAGCAGTTCTTC.

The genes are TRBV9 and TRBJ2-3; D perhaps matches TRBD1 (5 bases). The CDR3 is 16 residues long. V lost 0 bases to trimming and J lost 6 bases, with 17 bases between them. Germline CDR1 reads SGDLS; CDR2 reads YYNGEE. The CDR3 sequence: CASSVGWTPRVDTQYF. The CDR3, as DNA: TGTGCCAGCAGCGTAGGGTGGACACCTCGGGTCGATACGCAGTATTTT.

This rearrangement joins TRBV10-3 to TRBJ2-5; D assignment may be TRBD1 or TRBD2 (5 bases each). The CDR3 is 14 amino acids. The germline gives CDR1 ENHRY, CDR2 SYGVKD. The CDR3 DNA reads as TGTGCTTCCCGAGGGCCGAGGGGAGTGGAGACCCAGTACTTC. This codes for CASRGPRGVETQYF.

The CDR3 here is CAISVGPKGLNYGYTF. DNA for the CDR3: TGTGCCATCAGTGTTGGCCCAAAGGGATTGAACTATGGCTACACCTTC. J is TRBJ1-2 and V is TRBV10-3; no reliable D call. Germline values: CDR1 ENHRY, CDR2 SYGVKD. Trimming stripped 4 bases from V and 2 bases from J, with 17 bases between. The CDR3 is 16 residues long.

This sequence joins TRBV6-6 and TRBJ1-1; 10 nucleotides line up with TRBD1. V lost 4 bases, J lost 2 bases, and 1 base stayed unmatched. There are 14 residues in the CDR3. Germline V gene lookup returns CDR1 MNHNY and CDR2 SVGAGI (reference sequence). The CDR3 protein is CASSLTGGNTEAFF. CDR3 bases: TGTGCCAGCAGTTTGACAGGGGGCAACACTGAAGCTTTCTTT.

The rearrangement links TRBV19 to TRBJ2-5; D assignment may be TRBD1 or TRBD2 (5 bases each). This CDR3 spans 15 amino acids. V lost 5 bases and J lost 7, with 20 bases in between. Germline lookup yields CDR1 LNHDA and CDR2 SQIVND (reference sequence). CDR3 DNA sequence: TGTGCCAGTAGTCTCGAAAGGGACCGGGCGGGGACCCAGTACTTC. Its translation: CASSLERDRAGTQYF.

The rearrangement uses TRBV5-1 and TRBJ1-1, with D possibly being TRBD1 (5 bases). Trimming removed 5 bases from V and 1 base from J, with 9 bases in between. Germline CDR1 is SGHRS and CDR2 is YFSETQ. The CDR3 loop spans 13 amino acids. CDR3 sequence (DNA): TGCGCCAGCAGAAGAGGGACGAACACTGAAGCTTTCTTT. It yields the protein CASRRGTNTEAFF.

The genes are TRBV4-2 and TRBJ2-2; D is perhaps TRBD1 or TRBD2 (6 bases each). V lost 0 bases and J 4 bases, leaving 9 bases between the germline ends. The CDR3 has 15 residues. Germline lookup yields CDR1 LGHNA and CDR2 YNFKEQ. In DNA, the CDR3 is TGTGCCAGCAGCCAAGAACAGGGACTCACCGGGGAGCTGTTTTTT. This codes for CASSQEQGLTGELFF.

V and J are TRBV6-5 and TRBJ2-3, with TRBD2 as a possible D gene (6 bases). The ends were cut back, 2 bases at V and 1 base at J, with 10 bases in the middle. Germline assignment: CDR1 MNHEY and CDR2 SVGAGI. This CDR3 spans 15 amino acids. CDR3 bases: TGTGCCAGCAGTTACGCCACGGGAGGCACAGATACGCAGTATTTT. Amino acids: CASSYATGGTDTQYF.

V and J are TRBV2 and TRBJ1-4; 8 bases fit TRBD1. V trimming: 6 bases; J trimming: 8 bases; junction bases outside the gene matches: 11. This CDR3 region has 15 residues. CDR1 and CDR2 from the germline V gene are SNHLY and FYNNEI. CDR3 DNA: TGTGCCAGCAGCGTCGACAGGGGTAGAGTAGAAAAACTGTTTTTT. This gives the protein CASSVDRGRVEKLFF.

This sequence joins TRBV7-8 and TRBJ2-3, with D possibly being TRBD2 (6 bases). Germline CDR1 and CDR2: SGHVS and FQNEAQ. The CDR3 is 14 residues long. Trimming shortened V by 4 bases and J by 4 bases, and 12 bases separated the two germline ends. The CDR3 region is CASSSTPSADTQYF. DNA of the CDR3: TGTGCCAGCAGCTCTACCCCTAGCGCAGATACGCAGTATTTT.

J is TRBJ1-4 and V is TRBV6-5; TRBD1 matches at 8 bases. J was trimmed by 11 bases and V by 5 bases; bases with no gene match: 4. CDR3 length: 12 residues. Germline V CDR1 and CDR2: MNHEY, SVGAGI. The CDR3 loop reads CASSPDRVKLFF. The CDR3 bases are TGTGCCAGCAGTCCGGACAGGGTGAAACTGTTTTTT.

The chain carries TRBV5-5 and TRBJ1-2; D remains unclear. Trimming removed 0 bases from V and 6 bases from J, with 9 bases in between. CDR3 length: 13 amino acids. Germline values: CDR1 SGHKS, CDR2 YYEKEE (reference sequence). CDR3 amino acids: CASSLVVGHGYTF. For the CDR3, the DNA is TGTGCCAGCAGCTTGGTGGTGGGCCATGGCTACACCTTC.